The 27 T cell receptor beta chains below were found in one sample sequenced in a study of blood T cell repertoires in COVID-19. Assay: immunoSEQ multiplex PCR; the TCRdb copy retains only in-frame clones and omits some. The sample comprises roughly 250,000 clones, approximately 78% of which are singletons, and 9.5% to 15% rests with the top ten. Sequencing was carried out using peripheral blood. These receptors all come from a woman aged 60-75 years with active or convalescent COVID-19.

The chain carries TRBV2 and TRBJ2-2, with D perhaps matching TRBD2 (6 bases). This CDR3 has 14 amino acids. The V and J ends lost 6 bases and 5 bases respectively, with 13 bases between them. Per germline, CDR1 SNHLY and CDR2 FYNNEI. The CDR3 spells CASSGLLPTGELFF. In DNA form, the CDR3 reads TGTGCCAGCAGCGGACTACTCCCGACCGGGGAGCTGTTTTTT.

The rearrangement joins TRBV5-1 to TRBJ2-5, with 10 bases aligning to TRBD2. Germline loops: CDR1 SGHRS, CDR2 YFSETQ. Unmatched junction bases numbered 4, after V lost 0 bases and J lost 2 bases. The CDR3 runs 16 residues. CDR3 in DNA: TGCGCCAGCAGCTTGGGCCTAGCGGGGGAGCAAGAGACCCAGTACTTC. Translated: CASSLGLAGEQETQYF.

This sequence joins TRBV5-4 and TRBJ2-5; possible D gene TRBD1, 6 bases. Trimming removed 1 base from V and 2 bases from J, with 15 bases in between. Germline CDR1 and CDR2: SGHNT and YYREEE (reference sequence). The CDR3 totals 16 residues. CDR3 loop: CASSLLQGGAQETQYF. The CDR3 DNA follows: TGTGCCAGCAGCTTGTTACAGGGTGGGGCTCAAGAGACCCAGTACTTC.

V usage is TRBV15 and J usage is TRBJ1-5; D is perhaps TRBD1 (6 bases). The V end was cut by 3 bases, the J end by 5 bases, with 11 bases between. Germline-derived CDR1 and CDR2 are LNHNV and YYDKDF (reference sequence). The CDR3 spans 14 residues. The CDR3 sequence: CATSSPGEDQPQHF. CDR3 bases: TGTGCCACCAGCAGCCCAGGGGAAGATCAGCCCCAGCATTTT.

This clone was picked up one time. V gene TRBV5-6 combines with J gene TRBJ1-3, with unresolved D. CDR1 and CDR2 (germline): SGHDT, YYEEEE. Trimming removed 5 bases at V and 0 bases at J, with 12 bases between. The CDR3 covers 15 residues. The CDR3 DNA follows: TGTGCCAGCAGTACTATGGATGCCTCTGGAAACACCATATATTTT. Translating it yields CASSTMDASGNTIYF.

The sample holds a few counts of this clone. This chain connects TRBV7-6 to TRBJ2-7; TRBD2 matches at 12 bases. Trimming cost V 2 bases and J 6 bases; bases outside gene matches: 11. The V gene's germline CDR1 is SGHVS and CDR2 FNYEAQ. CDR3 length: 17 amino acids. The CDR3 sequence: CASSLPPPTSGGFEQYF. CDR3 in DNA: TGTGCCAGCAGCTTACCCCCACCGACTAGCGGGGGTTTCGAGCAGTACTTC.

The V call is TRBV5-4, the J call TRBJ2-7; 8 positions match TRBD1. The CDR3 is 16 amino acids. V lost 3 bases to trimming and J lost 0 bases; unmatched junction nucleotides: 8. Germline V lookup: CDR1 SGHNT, CDR2 YYREEE (reference sequence). CDR3 bases: TGTGCCAGCAGCTATGGACAGGGAATAATCTCCTACGAGCAGTACTTC. This translates into CASSYGQGIISYEQYF. The complete variable domain, with remaining parts taken from reference TRBV5-4 and TRBJ2-7, reads ETGVTQSPTHLIKTRGQQVTLRCSSQSGHNTVSWYQQALGQGPQFIFQYYREEENGRGNFPPRFSGLQFPNYSSELNVNALELDDSALYLCASSYGQGIISYEQYFGPGTRLTVT.

The genes are TRBV18 and TRBJ1-1; D is perhaps TRBD1 (5 bases). The CDR3 totals 15 residues. Trimming removed 6 bases from V and 1 base from J, with 15 bases in between. The germline V gene has CDR1 KGHSH and CDR2 LQKENI. CDR3 sequence reads: CASSPPNTGNTEAFF. DNA of the CDR3: TGTGCCAGCTCCCCCCCAAACACAGGGAACACTGAAGCTTTCTTT.

There are a few counts of this clone. This chain connects TRBV6-5 to TRBJ2-5, with 10 positions matching TRBD1. This CDR3 contains 14 residues. The V and J ends lost 2 bases and 5 bases, in that order; junction bases with no gene match: 2. The V gene's germline CDR1 is MNHEY and CDR2 SVGAGI. CDR3: CASSYDRGLETQYF. Here the CDR3 DNA reads TGTGCCAGCAGTTACGACAGGGGGCTGGAGACCCAGTACTTC.

The gene calls are TRBV19 and TRBJ2-3; D remains ambiguous. The CDR3 totals 13 residues. Trimming took off 4 bases at V and 4 bases at J, with 9 bases between the two ends. CDR1 is LNHDA and CDR2 is SQIVND in the germline V gene (reference sequence). CDR3 region: CASSSMGADTQYF. Here the CDR3 DNA reads TGTGCCAGTAGTAGTATGGGCGCAGATACGCAGTATTTT.

This clone appeared a single time. The gene calls are TRBV18 and TRBJ2-1; D is possibly TRBD2 (7 bases). The V gene's germline CDR1 is KGHSH and CDR2 LQKENI. Trimming removed 0 bases at V and 5 bases at J, with 14 bases between. The CDR3 is made up of 16 amino acids. The CDR3 is CASSPPRGGADNEQFF. The CDR3 bases are TGTGCCAGCTCACCACCAAGGGGGGGGGCAGACAATGAGCAGTTCTTC.

The gene calls are TRBV30 and TRBJ1-1, with 7 positions matching TRBD1. The germline CDR1 and CDR2 sequences are GTSNPN and SVGIG (reference sequence). This CDR3 region has 13 residues. Germline trimming cut 1 base from V and 10 bases from J; bases unmatched to any gene: 9. CDR3 residues: CAWSDTGAMAAFF. In DNA, the CDR3 is TGTGCCTGGAGTGACACAGGGGCGATGGCAGCTTTCTTT.

V is TRBV4-1 and J is TRBJ2-2; 10 nucleotides line up with TRBD2. Trimming took 4 bases from V and 6 from J; bases not matched to a gene: 5. The CDR3 totals 15 residues. Germline CDR1 MGHRA, CDR2 YSYEKL. CDR3 loop: CASSRLAGVPGELFF. CDR3 coding DNA: TGCGCCAGCAGCCGGCTAGCGGGGGTTCCCGGGGAGCTGTTTTTT.

The V call is TRBV12-3 or TRBV12-4, the J call TRBJ1-5; D is uncertain. V was shortened by 7 bases and J by 1 base, with 8 bases between the two germline ends. The CDR3 runs 13 residues. CDR3 in amino acids: CASTSSSNQPQHF. CDR3 DNA sequence: TGTGCCAGCACCTCGTCCAGCAATCAGCCCCAGCATTTT.

The chain joins TRBV25-1 to TRBJ2-7; 8 nucleotides line up with TRBD1. Germline-derived CDR1 and CDR2 are MGHDK and SYGVNS. This CDR3 is built from 12 residues. DNA of the CDR3: TGTGCTCCTTCCCCAGGGGGCGGCGAGCAGTACTTC. Translation gives CAPSPGGGEQYF.

This clone was seen a handful of times. The same CDR3 also results from other DNA sequences found in this sample. This chain joins TRBV19 and TRBJ1-2; 7 bases are a match to TRBD1. The CDR3 is made up of 14 amino acids. The germline gives CDR1 LNHDA, CDR2 SQIVND (reference sequence). J was trimmed by 4 bases and V by 6 bases; bases with no gene match: 8. The CDR3 sequence is CASSRQGNSYGYTF. The CDR3 DNA reads as TGTGCCAGTAGCCGACAGGGTAATTCCTATGGCTACACCTTC.

This rearrangement joins TRBV5-1 to TRBJ2-1, with 9 positions matching TRBD2. This CDR3 contains 17 residues. V was clipped by 0 bases and J by 3 bases; unmatched bases: 7. The germline V gene has CDR1 SGHRS and CDR2 YFSETQ. The CDR3 coding sequence is TGCGCCAGCAGCTTGGGACTAGCGGTCCTCCGCTACAATGAGCAGTTCTTC. Its translation is CASSLGLAVLRYNEQFF.

V gene TRBV7-9 combines with J gene TRBJ1-2; no clear D gene. Germline loops: CDR1 SEHNR, CDR2 FQNEAQ (reference sequence). V lost 7 bases, J lost 8 bases, and 17 bases lay in between. The CDR3 totals 13 residues. CDR3 amino acids: CASTPQEGRGYTF. CDR3 in DNA: TGTGCCAGCACTCCTCAAGAGGGCAGGGGCTACACCTTC.

The CDR3 coding sequence is TGCGCCAGCTCCGGACTAGCGGGGACAGATACGCAGTATTTT. It codes for CASSGLAGTDTQYF. V gene TRBV10-2 combines with J gene TRBJ2-3, with 12 bases that match TRBD2. This CDR3 is built from 14 residues. V was pared by 8 bases and J by 3 bases, with 3 bases of the junction left unmatched. Germline V gene data show CDR1 as WSHSY and CDR2 as SAAADI.

This chain joins TRBV3-1 (or the pseudogene TRBV3-2) and TRBJ2-7; D gene ambiguous. The V end was cut by 3 bases, the J end by 5 bases, with 5 bases between. Germline V gene sequence: CDR1 LGHDT, CDR2 YNNKEL (reference sequence). CDR3 length: 11 amino acids. The CDR3 DNA sequence: TGTGCCAGCAGCCAGAGCGACGAGCAGTACTTC. Translating gives CASSQSDEQYF.

The chain recombines TRBV6-5 with TRBJ1-5; D is ambiguous. Trimming left V 4 bases short and J 7 bases short, with 14 bases between. CDR3 length: 14 amino acids. CDR1 is MNHEY, CDR2 SVGAGI, per germline. The CDR3 sequence is CASSSEEGWQPQHF. The CDR3 region has the DNA TGTGCCAGCAGTTCCGAGGAGGGTTGGCAGCCCCAGCATTTT.

This clone showed up just a few times. V and J are TRBV5-1 and TRBJ1-2, with 11 nucleotides matching TRBD1. The V gene end was trimmed by 4 bases and the J gene end by 8 bases; junction bases not matched to a gene: 10. CDR1 and CDR2 from the germline V gene are SGHRS and YFSETQ. The CDR3 contains 15 residues. Here the CDR3 DNA reads TGCGCCAGCAGCATAAGGACAGGGGGCGCGGAGGGCTACACCTTC. This translates into CASSIRTGGAEGYTF. The full variable domain, completed using reference TRBV5-1 and TRBJ1-2, is KAGVTQTPRYLIKTRGQQVTLSCSPISGHRSVSWYQQTPGQGLQFLFEYFSETQRNKGNFPGRFSGRQFSNSRSEMNVSTLELGDSALYLCASSIRTGGAEGYTFGSGTRLTVV.

The chain recombines TRBV5-4 with TRBJ2-5; tentatively, D is TRBD1 (6 bases). The V gene's germline CDR1 is SGHNT and CDR2 YYREEE (reference sequence). The CDR3 extends over 14 amino acids. V lost 4 bases and J 4 bases, leaving 14 bases between the germline ends. CDR3: CASSPQGTGETQYF. The CDR3, as DNA: TGTGCCAGCAGCCCACAGGGTACGGGAGAGACCCAGTACTTC.

The V call is TRBV7-3, the J call TRBJ2-1; 7 positions match TRBD2. Germline V lookup: CDR1 SGHTA, CDR2 FQGTGA. The V and J ends lost 3 bases and 0 bases, in that order; junction bases with no gene match: 5. The CDR3 spans 16 residues. The CDR3 reads CASSFGRGSSYNEQFF. For the CDR3, the DNA is TGTGCCAGCAGCTTTGGGCGGGGGAGCTCCTACAATGAGCAGTTCTTC.

This rearrangement joins TRBV2 to TRBJ1-6, with D maybe TRBD1 (6 bases). Trimming removed 10 bases from V and 7 bases from J, with 14 bases in between. The length of the CDR3 is 13 residues. Per germline, CDR1 SNHLY and CDR2 FYNNEI. The CDR3 DNA reads TGTGCCACCTGGGGCAGGGGCAATTCACCCCTCCACTTT. Residues: CATWGRGNSPLHF. Looking up the rest from reference TRBV2 and TRBJ1-6 gives the full variable domain: EPEVTQTPSHQVTQMGQEVILRCVPISNHLYFYWYRQILGQKVEFLVSFYNNEISEKSEIFDDQFSVERPDGSNFTLKIRSTKLEDSAMYFCATWGRGNSPLHFGNGTRLTVT.

The chain is built from TRBV19 and TRBJ1-3; a possible D gene is TRBD1 (5 bases). The V gene's germline CDR1 is LNHDA and CDR2 SQIVND (reference sequence). The CDR3 loop spans 14 amino acids. Trimming took 8 bases from V and 0 from J, leaving 11 bases between them. CDR3 nucleotide sequence: TGTGCCAGTTCCTGGGGCAGCTCTGGAAACACCATATATTTT. It codes for CASSWGSSGNTIYF.

In this sample, this clone turned up a few times. The chain couples TRBV7-9 to TRBJ1-3; 8 positions match TRBD1. Trimming cost V 4 bases and J 4 bases; bases outside gene matches: 6. The CDR3 contains 15 residues. Per the germline V gene, CDR1 is SEHNR and CDR2 is FQNEAQ (reference sequence). The CDR3 protein is CASSSYRGSGNTIYF. The CDR3 nucleotides are TGTGCCAGCAGCTCGTACAGGGGGTCAGGAAACACCATATATTTT. The full variable domain, completed using reference TRBV7-9 and TRBJ1-3, is DTGVSQNPRHKITKRGQNVTFRCDPISEHNRLYWYRQTLGQGPEFLTYFQNEAQLEKSRLLSDRFSAERPKGSFSTLEIQRTEQGDSAMYLCASSSYRGSGNTIYFGEGSWLTVV.